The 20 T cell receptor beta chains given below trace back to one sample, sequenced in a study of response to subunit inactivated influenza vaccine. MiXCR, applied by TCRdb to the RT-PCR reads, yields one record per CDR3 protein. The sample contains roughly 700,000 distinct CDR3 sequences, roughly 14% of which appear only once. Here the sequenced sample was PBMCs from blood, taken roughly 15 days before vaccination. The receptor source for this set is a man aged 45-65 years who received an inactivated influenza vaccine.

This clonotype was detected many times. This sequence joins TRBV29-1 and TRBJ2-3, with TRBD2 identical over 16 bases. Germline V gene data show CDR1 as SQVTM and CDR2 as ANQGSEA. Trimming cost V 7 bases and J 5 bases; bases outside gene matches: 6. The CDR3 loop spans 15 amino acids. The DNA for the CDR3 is TGCAGCGAGGGACTAGCGGGAGGGCGTGGAGATACGCAGTATTTT. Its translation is CSEGLAGGRGDTQYF.

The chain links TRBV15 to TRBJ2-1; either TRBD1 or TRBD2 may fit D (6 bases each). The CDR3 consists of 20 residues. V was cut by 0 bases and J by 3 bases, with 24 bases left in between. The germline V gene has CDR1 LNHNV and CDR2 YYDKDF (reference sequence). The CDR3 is CATSRDLKGGGSVNYNEQFF. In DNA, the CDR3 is TGTGCCACCAGCAGAGATCTTAAGGGGGGTGGCAGCGTGAACTACAATGAGCAGTTCTTC.

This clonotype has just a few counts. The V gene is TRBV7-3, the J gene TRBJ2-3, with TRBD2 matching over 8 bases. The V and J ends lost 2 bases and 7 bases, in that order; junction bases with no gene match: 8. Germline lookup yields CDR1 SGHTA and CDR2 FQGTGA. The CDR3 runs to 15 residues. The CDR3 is CASSLEVAGTNTQYF. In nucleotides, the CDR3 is TGTGCCAGCAGCTTAGAGGTAGCGGGAACGAATACGCAGTATTTT.

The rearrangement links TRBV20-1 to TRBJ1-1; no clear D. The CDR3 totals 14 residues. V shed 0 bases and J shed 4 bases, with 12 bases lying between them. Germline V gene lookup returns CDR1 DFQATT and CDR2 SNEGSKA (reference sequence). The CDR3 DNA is TGCAGTGCTAGAGATCTACCCCGGGGCACTGAAGCTTTCTTT. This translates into CSARDLPRGTEAFF.

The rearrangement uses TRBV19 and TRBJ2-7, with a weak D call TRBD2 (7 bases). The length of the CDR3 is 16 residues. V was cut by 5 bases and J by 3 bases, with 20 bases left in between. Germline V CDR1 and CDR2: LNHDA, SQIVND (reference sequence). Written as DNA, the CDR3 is TGTGCCAGTAGTCCTCAAGGGGGGGCGGGAGTCTACGAGCAGTACTTC. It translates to CASSPQGGAGVYEQYF.

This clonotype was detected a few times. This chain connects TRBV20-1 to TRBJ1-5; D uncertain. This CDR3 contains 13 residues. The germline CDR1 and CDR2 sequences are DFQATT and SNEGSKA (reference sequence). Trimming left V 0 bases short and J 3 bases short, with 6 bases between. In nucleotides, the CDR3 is TGCAGTGCTAGAGATATGGTCAATCAGCCCCAGCATTTT. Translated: CSARDMVNQPQHF.

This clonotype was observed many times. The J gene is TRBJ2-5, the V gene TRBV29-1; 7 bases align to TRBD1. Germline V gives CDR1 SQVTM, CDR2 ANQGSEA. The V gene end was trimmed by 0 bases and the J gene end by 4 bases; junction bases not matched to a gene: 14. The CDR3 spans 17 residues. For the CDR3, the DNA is TGCAGCGTTGAAGACTCCACAGTGACAGGGAGTTTAGAGACCCAGTACTTC. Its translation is CSVEDSTVTGSLETQYF.

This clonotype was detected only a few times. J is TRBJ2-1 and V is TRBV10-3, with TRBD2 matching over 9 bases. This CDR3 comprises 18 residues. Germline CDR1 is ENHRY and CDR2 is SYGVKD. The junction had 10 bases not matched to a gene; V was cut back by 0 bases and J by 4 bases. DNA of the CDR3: TGTGCCATCAGTGAGTCGACCGTAATCCTAGCGGGGTACAATGAGCAGTTCTTC. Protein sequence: CAISESTVILAGYNEQFF.

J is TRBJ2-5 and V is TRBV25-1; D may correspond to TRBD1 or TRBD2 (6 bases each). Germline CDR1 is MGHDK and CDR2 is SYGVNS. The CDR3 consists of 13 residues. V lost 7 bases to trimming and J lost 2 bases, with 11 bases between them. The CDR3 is CASMRDIQETQYF. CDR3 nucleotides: TGTGCCAGCATGCGGGACATACAAGAGACCCAGTACTTC.

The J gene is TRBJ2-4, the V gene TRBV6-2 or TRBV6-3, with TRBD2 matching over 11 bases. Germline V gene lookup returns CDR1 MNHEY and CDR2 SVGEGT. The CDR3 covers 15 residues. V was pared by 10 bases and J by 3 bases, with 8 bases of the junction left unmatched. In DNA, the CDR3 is TGTGCCATCCTTAGCGGGGGGGCGGTCAAAAACATTCAGTACTTC. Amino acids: CAILSGGAVKNIQYF.

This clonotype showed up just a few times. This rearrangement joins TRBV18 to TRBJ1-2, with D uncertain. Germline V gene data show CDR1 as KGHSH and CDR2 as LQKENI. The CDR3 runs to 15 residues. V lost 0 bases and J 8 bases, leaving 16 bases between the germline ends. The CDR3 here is CASSPPVKGATGYTF. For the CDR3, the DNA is TGTGCCAGCTCACCACCGGTAAAGGGCGCGACAGGCTACACCTTC.

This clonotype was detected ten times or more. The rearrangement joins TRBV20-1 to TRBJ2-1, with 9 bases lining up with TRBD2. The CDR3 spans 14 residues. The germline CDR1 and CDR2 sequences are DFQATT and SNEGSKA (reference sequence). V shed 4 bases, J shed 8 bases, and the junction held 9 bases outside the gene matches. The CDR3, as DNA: TGCAGTGCTAAGGGGGTAGCGGGAGTTGATGAGCAGTTCTTC. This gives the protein CSAKGVAGVDEQFF.

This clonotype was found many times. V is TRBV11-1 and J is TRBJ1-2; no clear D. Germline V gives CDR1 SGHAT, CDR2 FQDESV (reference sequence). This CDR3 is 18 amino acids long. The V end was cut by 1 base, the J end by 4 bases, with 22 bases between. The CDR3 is CASSLDQGPVIQLYGYTF. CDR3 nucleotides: TGTGCCAGCAGCTTAGATCAAGGGCCGGTCATCCAACTCTATGGCTACACCTTC.

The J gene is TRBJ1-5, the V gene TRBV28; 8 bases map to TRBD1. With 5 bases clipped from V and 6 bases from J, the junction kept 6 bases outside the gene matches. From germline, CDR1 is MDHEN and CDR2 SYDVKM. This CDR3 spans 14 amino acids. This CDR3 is CASSLIQGGQPQHF. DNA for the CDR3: TGTGCCAGCAGTCTAATACAGGGGGGTCAGCCCCAGCATTTT.

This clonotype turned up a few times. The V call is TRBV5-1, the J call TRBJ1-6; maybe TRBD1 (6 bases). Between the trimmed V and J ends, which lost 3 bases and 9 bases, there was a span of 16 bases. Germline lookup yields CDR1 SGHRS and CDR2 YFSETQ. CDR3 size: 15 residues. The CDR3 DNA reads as TGCGCCAGCAGCTGGGACACCTACGGTGGTTCACCCCTCCACTTT. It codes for CASSWDTYGGSPLHF. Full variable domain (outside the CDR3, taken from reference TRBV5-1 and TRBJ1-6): KAGVTQTPRYLIKTRGQQVTLSCSPISGHRSVSWYQQTPGQGLQFLFEYFSETQRNKGNFPGRFSGRQFSNSRSEMNVSTLELGDSALYLCASSWDTYGGSPLHFGNGTRLTVT.

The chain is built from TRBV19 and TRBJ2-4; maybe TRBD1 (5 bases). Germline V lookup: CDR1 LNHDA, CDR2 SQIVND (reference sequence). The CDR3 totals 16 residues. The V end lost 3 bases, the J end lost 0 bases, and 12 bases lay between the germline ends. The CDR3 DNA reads TGTGCCAGTAGTATCCGACAGAGTCTAGCCAAAAACATTCAGTACTTC. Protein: CASSIRQSLAKNIQYF.

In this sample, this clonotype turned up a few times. CDR3 coding DNA: TGTGCCAGCAGTTTAGCCCCGTTTGGCTACACCTTC. Encoded protein: CASSLAPFGYTF. The genes are TRBV12-3 or TRBV12-4 and TRBJ1-2; D not certain. This CDR3 contains 12 residues. Trimming took off 0 bases at V and 7 bases at J, with 6 bases between the two ends.

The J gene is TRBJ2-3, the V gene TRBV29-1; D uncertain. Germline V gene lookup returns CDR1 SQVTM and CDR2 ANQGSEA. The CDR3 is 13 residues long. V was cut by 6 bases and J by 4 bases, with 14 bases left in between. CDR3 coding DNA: TGCAGCGTGCGACGGTCCGCGTCAGATACGCAGTATTTT. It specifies CSVRRSASDTQYF.

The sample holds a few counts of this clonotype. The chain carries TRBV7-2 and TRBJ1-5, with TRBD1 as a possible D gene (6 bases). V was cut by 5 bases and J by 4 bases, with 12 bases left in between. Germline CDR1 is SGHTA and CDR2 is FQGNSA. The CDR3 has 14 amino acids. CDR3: CASSTGLVNQPQHF. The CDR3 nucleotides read TGTGCCAGCAGCACAGGGCTCGTTAATCAGCCCCAGCATTTT.

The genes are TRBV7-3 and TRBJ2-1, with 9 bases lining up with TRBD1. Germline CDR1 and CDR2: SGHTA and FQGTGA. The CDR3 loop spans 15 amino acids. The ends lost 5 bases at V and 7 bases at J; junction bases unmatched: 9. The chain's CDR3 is CASSVGTGRMNEQFF. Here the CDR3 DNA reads TGTGCCAGCAGCGTCGGGACAGGGAGAATGAATGAGCAGTTCTTC.